This T cell receptor (beta chain) was observed in a study of T cell repertoires in cytomegalovirus infection. This clonotype was found many times. TCRdb independently ran MiXCR on the reads; one entry per CDR3 protein. This sample has more than 400,000 distinct CDR3 sequences, with around a quarter found just once. Trimming took 4 bases from V and 5 from J; bases not matched to a gene: 9. Germline lookup yields CDR1 SQVTM and CDR2 ANQGSEA. The CDR3 has 15 amino acids. This TCR was sampled from a human donor in good health (CMV status not recorded). Some clones in this sample may be carry-over from other donors' samples. Sequencing was carried out using PBMCs. The rearrangement uses TRBV29-1 and TRBJ2-5, with TRBD2 matching over 11 bases. In DNA form, the CDR3 reads TGCAGCGTTGTGCGGCTAGCGGGAGGAGAGGAGACCCAGTACTTC. Translation: CSVVRLAGGEETQYF.